The 29 T cell receptor beta chains presented below share a single source sample, sequenced in a study of T cell clones after liver transplantation. Generated by immunoSEQ multiplex PCR, the TCRdb table keeps only in-frame clones and is missing some. The sample holds about 74,000 clones, over 70% seen once. The specimen was CD4+ T cells from blood, collected before liver transplant. The receptors shown here come from a human donor who received a liver transplant.

The chain has TRBV23-1 and TRBJ2-7, with TRBD1 matching over 9 bases. TRBV23-1 is designated an ORF whose function remains uncertain. V shed 3 bases, J shed 2 bases, and the junction held 17 bases outside the gene matches. This CDR3 has 19 residues. CDR3 sequence (DNA): TGCGCCAGCAGTCACCTGGGACAGGGAGCACCCCATCATGCCTACGAGCAGTACTTC. It encodes CASSHLGQGAPHHAYEQYF.

The chain recombines TRBV23-1 with TRBJ2-5, with D perhaps assigned TRBD1 or TRBD2 (5 bases each). TRBV23-1 is an ORF for which the function is uncertain. Between the trimmed V and J ends, which lost 3 bases and 1 base, there was a span of 12 bases. CDR3 length: 15 residues. This CDR3 is CASSHLRDGQETQYF. CDR3 DNA sequence: TGCGCCAGCAGTCACCTCCGGGACGGCCAAGAGACCCAGTACTTC.

The chain is built from TRBV14 and TRBJ1-1; D perhaps matches TRBD1 (5 bases). Per the germline V gene, CDR1 is SGHDN and CDR2 is FVKESK. The CDR3 runs 14 residues. V lost 4 bases and J 1 base, leaving 10 bases between the germline ends. In DNA form, the CDR3 reads TGTGCCAGCAGCCTCCCCGGGACGAACACTGAAGCTTTCTTT. Protein sequence: CASSLPGTNTEAFF.

The chain has TRBV5-4 and TRBJ1-4; 7 bases line up with TRBD1. The length of the CDR3 is 16 residues. Germline V gene data show CDR1 as SGHNT and CDR2 as YYREEE (reference sequence). The trim removed 1 base at V and 11 bases at J, leaving 14 bases unmatched. The CDR3 region is CASSLSPTGRGRKLFF. The CDR3 DNA reads as TGTGCCAGCAGCTTGAGTCCGACAGGGCGAGGGAGGAAACTGTTTTTT.

V usage is TRBV9 and J usage is TRBJ2-5; D may be TRBD2 (7 bases). From germline, CDR1 is SGDLS and CDR2 YYNGEE. There are 15 residues in the CDR3. The V end was cut by 4 bases, the J end by 4 bases, with 17 bases between. The DNA of the CDR3 is TGTGCCAGCAGCCGGGGGGCAGGGGTGGCAGAGACCCAGTACTTC. The encoded protein is CASSRGAGVAETQYF.

The chain employs TRBV6-5 and TRBJ1-2, with TRBD1 as a possible D gene (5 bases). Germline CDR1 MNHEY, CDR2 SVGAGI. This CDR3 is built from 12 residues. V was shortened by 6 bases and J by 4 bases, with 9 bases between the two germline ends. The CDR3 DNA reads as TGTGCCAGCAGCCCGGGGGGCTATGGCTACACCTTC. Protein product: CASSPGGYGYTF.

This sequence joins TRBV30 and TRBJ1-2; D may be TRBD1 (6 bases). This CDR3 is 14 amino acids long. Trimming pared 6 bases from V and 0 bases from J, leaving 14 bases between. Germline loops: CDR1 GTSNPN, CDR2 SVGIG (reference sequence). As DNA, the CDR3 is TGTGCCTGCCACAAGGACAGCACTAACTATGGCTACACCTTC. Translation: CACHKDSTNYGYTF.

V gene TRBV25-1 combines with J gene TRBJ2-3; tentatively, D is TRBD2 (5 bases). CDR3 size: 16 residues. V was shortened by 0 bases and J by 3 bases, with 13 bases between the two germline ends. Germline V gene data show CDR1 as MGHDK and CDR2 as SYGVNS. CDR3 DNA: TGTGCCAGCAGTGAATATATGGGCGGGCGGACAGATACGCAGTATTTT. It specifies CASSEYMGGRTDTQYF.

The chain combines TRBV2 with TRBJ2-1; D is ambiguous. The germline V gene encodes CDR1 SNHLY and CDR2 FYNNEI. Trimming cost V 4 bases and J 8 bases, with 15 bases left between them. This CDR3 is built from 14 residues. DNA for the CDR3: TGTGCCAGCAGTGGGTTCTCGCGGTATGATGAGCAGTTCTTC. Amino acids: CASSGFSRYDEQFF.

The gene calls are TRBV29-1 and TRBJ2-5; D is perhaps TRBD2 (6 bases). Germline-derived CDR1 and CDR2 are SQVTM and ANQGSEA. V was cut by 4 bases and J by 4 bases, with 19 bases left in between. The CDR3 runs to 15 residues. The CDR3 region has the DNA TGCAGCGTTGCCCCGGGGAGGTGGGGGTTAGAGACCCAGTACTTC. It is translated as CSVAPGRWGLETQYF.

The CDR3 region has the DNA TGTGCCAGTACATACGGAGGCAATCAGCCCCAGCATTTT. Amino acid sequence: CASTYGGNQPQHF. The rearrangement links TRBV19 to TRBJ1-5; D unresolved. CDR1 and CDR2 from the germline V gene are LNHDA and SQIVND (reference sequence). V was clipped by 7 bases and J by 2 bases, with 9 bases between them. The CDR3 loop spans 13 amino acids.

DNA of the CDR3: TGTGCCAGCTCACCCGGACAGGGGGGGAACACTGAAGCTTTCTTT. Protein: CASSPGQGGNTEAFF. V usage is TRBV18 and J usage is TRBJ1-1; 10 positions agree with TRBD1. Trimming removed 3 bases from V and 1 base from J; junction bases left unmatched: 2. The germline V gene encodes CDR1 KGHSH and CDR2 LQKENI. The CDR3 runs 15 residues.

This chain links TRBV7-3 with TRBJ2-1; 10 positions match TRBD2. J gave up 3 bases and V 5 bases, and 4 bases lay outside the gene matches. This CDR3 comprises 15 residues. The germline V gene encodes CDR1 SGHTA and CDR2 FQGTGA. CDR3 protein: CASSLAGDGYNEQFF. In DNA form, the CDR3 reads TGTGCCAGCAGCCTAGCGGGAGATGGCTACAATGAGCAGTTCTTC.

V and J are TRBV19 and TRBJ1-1; D is ambiguous. The V end lost 5 bases, the J end lost 1 base, and 11 bases lay between the germline ends. CDR1 is LNHDA, CDR2 SQIVND, per germline (reference sequence). The CDR3 has 14 amino acids. In DNA, the CDR3 is TGTGCCAGTAGTGACCGGGCCGGGAACACTGAAGCTTTCTTT. Translated: CASSDRAGNTEAFF. The whole variable domain, filled in from reference TRBV19 and TRBJ1-1, reads DGGITQSPKYLFRKEGQNVTLSCEQNLNHDAMYWYRQDPGQGLRLIYYSQIVNDFQKGDIAEGYSVSREKKESFPLTVTSAQKNPTAFYLCASSDRAGNTEAFFGQGTRLTVV.

The chain is built from TRBV2 and TRBJ2-4, with D perhaps TRBD1 or TRBD2 (5 bases each). This CDR3 is 16 amino acids long. Trimming removed 6 bases at V and 1 base at J, with 16 bases between. Germline CDR1 SNHLY, CDR2 FYNNEI. The CDR3 spells CASSEGPVWAKNIQYF. CDR3 bases: TGTGCCAGCAGCGAGGGACCGGTTTGGGCCAAAAACATTCAGTACTTC.

The V call is TRBV5-1, the J call TRBJ2-7; D not resolved. The CDR3 totals 13 residues. V shed 2 bases and J shed 7 bases, with 13 bases lying between them. CDR1 and CDR2 from the germline V gene are SGHRS and YFSETQ. The CDR3 protein is CASSFDLSREQYF. The CDR3 DNA reads as TGCGCCAGCAGCTTCGACCTCTCGCGGGAGCAGTACTTC.

The V and J genes are TRBV28 and TRBJ2-2; TRBD1 might be the D (6 bases). The length of the CDR3 is 17 residues. The V end was cut by 6 bases, the J end by 2 bases, with 19 bases between. Germline lookup yields CDR1 MDHEN and CDR2 SYDVKM. CDR3 in amino acids: CASSLRQASINTGELFF. The CDR3 bases are TGTGCCAGCAGCCTTAGACAGGCCTCTATCAACACCGGGGAGCTGTTTTTT.

This chain joins TRBV28 and TRBJ2-7; no firm D call. The CDR3 has 14 amino acids. Looked up from germline, CDR1 is MDHEN and CDR2 is SYDVKM. V gave up 7 bases and J gave up 4 bases, with 17 bases separating them. Here the CDR3 DNA reads TGTGCCAGCACCGGCCTGCGGAGTACGTACGAGCAGTACTTC. Residues: CASTGLRSTYEQYF.

There are a few counts of this clone. The gene calls are TRBV28 and TRBJ2-7; the D gene could be TRBD1 or TRBD2 (5 bases each). The V gene lost 7 bases and the J gene lost 3 bases, with 22 bases spanning the gap. The length of the CDR3 is 16 residues. The V gene's germline CDR1 is MDHEN and CDR2 SYDVKM. CDR3 DNA sequence: TGTGCCAGCAACCATTTCGGGGCGGGCGAATACTACGAGCAGTACTTC. The encoded protein is CASNHFGAGEYYEQYF.

This clone occurred a few times. V gene TRBV18 combines with J gene TRBJ2-7, with TRBD2 identical over 7 bases. Per the germline V gene, CDR1 is KGHSH and CDR2 is LQKENI. Trimming took 3 bases from V and 0 from J; bases not matched to a gene: 5. The CDR3 has 15 amino acids. The CDR3 spells CASSPNSGTSYEQYF. In DNA, the CDR3 is TGTGCCAGCTCACCTAACAGCGGGACCTCCTACGAGCAGTACTTC. The full variable domain, its missing parts supplied by reference TRBV18 and TRBJ2-7, is NAGVMQNPRHLVRRRGQEARLRCSPMKGHSHVYWYRQLPEEGLKFMVYLQKENIIDESGMPKERFSAEFPKEGPSILRIQQVVRGDSAAYFCASSPNSGTSYEQYFGPGTRLTVT.

The J gene is TRBJ2-7, the V gene TRBV7-2; 9 bases align to TRBD1. This CDR3 spans 18 amino acids. Germline CDR1 and CDR2: SGHTA and FQGNSA. The V and J ends lost 1 base and 2 bases, in that order; junction bases with no gene match: 12. The CDR3 DNA is TGTGCCAGCAGCTTAGTGGCGATACAGGGGGCCATTCCCTACGAGCAGTACTTC. Encoded protein: CASSLVAIQGAIPYEQYF.

The chain has TRBV5-1 and TRBJ1-4; perhaps TRBD1 as D (5 bases). Germline CDR1 is SGHRS and CDR2 is YFSETQ. The V end lost 1 base, the J end lost 0 bases, and 13 bases lay between the germline ends. There are 17 residues in the CDR3. CDR3 amino acids: CASSLIPGRATNEKLFF. CDR3 nucleotide sequence: TGCGCCAGCAGCTTGATCCCGGGGCGCGCAACTAATGAAAAACTGTTTTTT.

There are a few counts of this clone. The chain is built from TRBV5-4 and TRBJ2-1, with D tentatively TRBD2 (6 bases). The CDR3 spans 14 residues. CDR1 and CDR2 (germline): SGHNT, YYREEE (reference sequence). Between the trimmed V and J ends, which lost 4 bases and 6 bases, there was a span of 14 bases. The CDR3 DNA sequence: TGTGCCAGCAGCGAGACGGGAGATGCCAATGAGCAGTTCTTC. It translates to CASSETGDANEQFF.

This sequence joins TRBV2 and TRBJ1-4; possible D gene TRBD1, 5 bases. Germline V gene lookup returns CDR1 SNHLY and CDR2 FYNNEI. The CDR3 runs to 14 residues. Trimming pared 5 bases from V and 4 bases from J, leaving 11 bases between. The CDR3 nucleotides read TGTGCCAGCAGTCCGGGACGCTATAATGAAAAACTGTTTTTT. It is translated as CASSPGRYNEKLFF.

A word on this clone: One end of the junction does not line up with germline, which may come from a read error. V is TRBV28 and J is TRBJ1-1; no reliable D call. The CDR3 runs to 8 residues. Per germline, CDR1 MDHEN and CDR2 SYDVKM. CDR3 in amino acids: CASGSRGF. CDR3 nucleotides: TGTGCCAGCGGCTCGCGGGGCTTT.

V usage is TRBV29-1 and J usage is TRBJ2-5; D may correspond to TRBD1 or TRBD2 (5 bases each). Germline V gene lookup returns CDR1 SQVTM and CDR2 ANQGSEA. The V and J ends lost 7 bases and 5 bases respectively, with 8 bases between them. The CDR3 runs to 10 residues. CDR3 nucleotides: TGCAGCGCCGGGACCGAGACCCAGTACTTC. Protein: CSAGTETQYF. Complete variable domain (other parts from reference TRBV29-1 and TRBJ2-5): SAVISQKPSRDICQRGTSLTIQCQVDSQVTMMFWYRQQPGQSLTLIATANQGSEATYESGFVIDKFPISRPNLTFSTLTVSNMSPEDSSIYLCSAGTETQYFGPGTRLLVL.

This chain joins TRBV9 and TRBJ2-2; D possibly corresponds to TRBD2 (5 bases). This CDR3 contains 14 residues. Germline V lookup: CDR1 SGDLS, CDR2 YYNGEE. V was shortened by 2 bases and J by 5 bases, with 10 bases between the two germline ends. CDR3 DNA: TGTGCCAGCAGCGTGGGAGCTGGTACCGGGGAGCTGTTTTTT. Translation gives CASSVGAGTGELFF.

V gene TRBV6-7 combines with J gene TRBJ1-4; D uncertain. TRBV6-7 is placed among ORFs of uncertain function. The CDR3 loop spans 13 amino acids. V was cut by 9 bases and J by 5 bases, with 13 bases left in between. CDR3 region: CASSATTNEKLFF. For the CDR3, the DNA is TGTGCCAGTTCTGCGACGACCAATGAAAAACTGTTTTTT.

The CDR3 coding sequence is TGTGCCAGCAGCTTAGCAGGGTACAATCAGCCCCAGCATTTT. Encoded protein: CASSLAGYNQPQHF. V gene TRBV7-2 combines with J gene TRBJ1-5; D unresolved. This CDR3 spans 14 amino acids. V lost 0 bases to trimming and J lost 3 bases, with 6 bases between them. The V gene's germline CDR1 is SGHTA and CDR2 FQGNSA.